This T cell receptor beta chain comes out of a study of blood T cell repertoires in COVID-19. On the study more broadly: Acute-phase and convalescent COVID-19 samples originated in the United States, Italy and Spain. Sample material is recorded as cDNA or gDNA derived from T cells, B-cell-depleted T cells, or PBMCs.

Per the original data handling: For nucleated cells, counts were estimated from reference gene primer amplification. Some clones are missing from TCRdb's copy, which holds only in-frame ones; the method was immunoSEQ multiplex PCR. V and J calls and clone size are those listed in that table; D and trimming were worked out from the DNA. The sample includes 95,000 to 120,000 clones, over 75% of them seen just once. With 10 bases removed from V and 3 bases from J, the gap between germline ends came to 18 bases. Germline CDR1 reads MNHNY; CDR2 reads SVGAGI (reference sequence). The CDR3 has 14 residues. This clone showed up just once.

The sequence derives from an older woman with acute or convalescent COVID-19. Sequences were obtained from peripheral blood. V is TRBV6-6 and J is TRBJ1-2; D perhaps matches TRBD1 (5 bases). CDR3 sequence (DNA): TGTGCCACCCAGGGTTATCTTCTCGACTATGGCTACACCTTC. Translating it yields CATQGYLLDYGYTF.